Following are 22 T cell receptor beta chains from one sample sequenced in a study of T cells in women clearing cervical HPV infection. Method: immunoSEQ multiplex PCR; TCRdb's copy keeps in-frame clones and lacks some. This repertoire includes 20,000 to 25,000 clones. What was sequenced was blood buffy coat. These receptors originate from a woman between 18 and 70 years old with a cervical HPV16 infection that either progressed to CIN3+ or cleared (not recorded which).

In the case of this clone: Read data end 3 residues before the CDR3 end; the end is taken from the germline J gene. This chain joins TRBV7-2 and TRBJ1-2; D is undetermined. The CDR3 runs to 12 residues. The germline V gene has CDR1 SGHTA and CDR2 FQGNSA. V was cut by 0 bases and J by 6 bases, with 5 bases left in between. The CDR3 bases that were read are TGTGCCAGCAGCTTAGCGCGGGATGGC. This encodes CASSLARDG. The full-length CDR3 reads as CASSLARDGYTF.

The part of the CDR3 DNA that was read is TGTGCCAGCAGCACTAGCGGGAAGGAAGATACG. It yields the protein CASSTSGKEDT. In full, the CDR3 is CASSTSGKEDTQYF. The gene calls are TRBV7-9 and TRBJ2-3; 10 bases map to TRBD2. The CDR3 end is not reached by the read, which stops 3 residues before it; the germline J gene fills it in. CDR3 length: 14 amino acids. Trimming at V came to 5 bases and at J to 5 bases, leaving 4 bases not matched to a gene. Germline V lookup: CDR1 SEHNR, CDR2 FQNEAQ (reference sequence).

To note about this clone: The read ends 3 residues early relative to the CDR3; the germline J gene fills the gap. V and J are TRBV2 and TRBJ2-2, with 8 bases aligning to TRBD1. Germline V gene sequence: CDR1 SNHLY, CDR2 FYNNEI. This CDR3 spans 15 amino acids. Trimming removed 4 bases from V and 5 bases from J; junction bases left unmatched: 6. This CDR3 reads CASSGGQGATGELFF. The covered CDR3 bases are TGTGCCAGCAGTGGAGGACAGGGAGCGACCGGGGAG. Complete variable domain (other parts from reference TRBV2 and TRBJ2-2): EPEVTQTPSHQVTQMGQEVILRCVPISNHLYFYWYRQILGQKVEFLVSFYNNEISEKSEIFDDQFSVERPDGSNFTLKIRSTKLEDSAMYFCASSGGQGATGELFFGEGSRLTVL.

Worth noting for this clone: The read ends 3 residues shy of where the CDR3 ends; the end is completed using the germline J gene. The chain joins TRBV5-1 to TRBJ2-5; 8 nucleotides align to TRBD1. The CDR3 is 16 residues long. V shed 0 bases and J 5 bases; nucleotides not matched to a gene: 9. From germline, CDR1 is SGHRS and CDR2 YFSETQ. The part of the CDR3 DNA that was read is TGCGCCAGCAGCTTGGGGACAGGGTACTATTCGGAGACC. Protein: CASSLGTGYYSET. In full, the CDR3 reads CASSLGTGYYSETQYF.

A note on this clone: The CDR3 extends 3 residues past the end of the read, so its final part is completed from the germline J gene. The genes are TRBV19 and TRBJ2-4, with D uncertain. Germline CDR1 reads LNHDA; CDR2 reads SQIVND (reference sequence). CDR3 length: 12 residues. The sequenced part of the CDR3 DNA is TGTGCCAGTAGTTTACTGAGCTATGGT. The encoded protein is CASSLLSYG. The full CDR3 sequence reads CASSLLSYGQYF.

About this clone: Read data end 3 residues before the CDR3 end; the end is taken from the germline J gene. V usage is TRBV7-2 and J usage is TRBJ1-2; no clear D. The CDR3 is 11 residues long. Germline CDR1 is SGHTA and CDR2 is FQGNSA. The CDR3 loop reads CASSSTRGYTF. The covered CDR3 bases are TGTGCCAGCAGCTCTACTAGGGGC.

CDR3 DNA (partial): TGTGCCAGCAGCATGACAGGAGCTAACTATGGC. Amino acid sequence: CASSMTGANYG. The whole CDR3 region reads CASSMTGANYGYTF. V and J are TRBV5-5 and TRBJ1-2, with D maybe TRBD1 (6 bases). Sequencing ends 3 residues short of the CDR3 end; the germline J gene provides the rest. Germline V gene data show CDR1 as SGHKS and CDR2 as YYEKEE (reference sequence). The CDR3 runs 14 residues. The germline V and J ends were trimmed by 4 bases and 0 bases, with 10 bases remaining between them.

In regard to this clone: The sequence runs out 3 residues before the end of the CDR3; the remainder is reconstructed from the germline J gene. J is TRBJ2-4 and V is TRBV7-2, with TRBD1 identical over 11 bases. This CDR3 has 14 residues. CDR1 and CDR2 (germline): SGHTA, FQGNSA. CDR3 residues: CASSIGQGAYGQYF. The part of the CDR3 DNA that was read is TGTGCCAGCAGCATCGGACAGGGGGCCTACGGT.

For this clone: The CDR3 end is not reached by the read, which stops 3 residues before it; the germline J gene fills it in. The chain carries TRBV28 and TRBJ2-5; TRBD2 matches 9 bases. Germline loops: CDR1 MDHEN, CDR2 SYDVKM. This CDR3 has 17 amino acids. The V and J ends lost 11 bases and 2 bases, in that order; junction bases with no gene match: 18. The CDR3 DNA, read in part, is TGTGCCTCCATGAGACTAGCGGAACACTTAATACAAGAGACC. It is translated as CASMRLAEHLIQET. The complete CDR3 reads CASMRLAEHLIQETQYF.

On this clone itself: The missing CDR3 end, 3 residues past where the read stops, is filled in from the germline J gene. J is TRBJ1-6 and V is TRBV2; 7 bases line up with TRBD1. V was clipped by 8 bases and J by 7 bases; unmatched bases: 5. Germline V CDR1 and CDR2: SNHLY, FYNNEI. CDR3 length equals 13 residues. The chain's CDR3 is CASYTGDNSPLHF. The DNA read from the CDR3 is TGTGCCAGCTATACAGGGGACAATTCACCC.

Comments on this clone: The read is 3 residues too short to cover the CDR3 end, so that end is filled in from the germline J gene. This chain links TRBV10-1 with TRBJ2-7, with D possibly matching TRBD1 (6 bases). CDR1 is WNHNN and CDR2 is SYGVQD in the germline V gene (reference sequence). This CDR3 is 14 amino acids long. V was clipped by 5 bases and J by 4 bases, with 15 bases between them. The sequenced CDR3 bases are TGCGCCAGCAGTACTTACGGACAGCCTTACGAG. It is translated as CASSTYGQPYE. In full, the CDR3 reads CASSTYGQPYEQYF.

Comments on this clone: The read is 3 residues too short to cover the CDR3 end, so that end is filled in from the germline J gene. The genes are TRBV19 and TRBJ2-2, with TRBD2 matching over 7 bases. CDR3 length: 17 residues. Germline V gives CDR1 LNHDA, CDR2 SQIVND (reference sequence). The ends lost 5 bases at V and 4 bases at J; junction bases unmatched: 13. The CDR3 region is CASSSRGGRDLTGELFF. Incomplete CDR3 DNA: TGTGCCAGTAGTTCGCGGGGCGGGAGAGACCTCACCGGGGAG.

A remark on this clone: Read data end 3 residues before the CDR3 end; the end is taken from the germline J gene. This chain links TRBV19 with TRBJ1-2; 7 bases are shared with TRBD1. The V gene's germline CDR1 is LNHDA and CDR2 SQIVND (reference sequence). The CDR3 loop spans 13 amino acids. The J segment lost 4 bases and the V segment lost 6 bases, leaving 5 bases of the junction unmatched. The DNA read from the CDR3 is TGTGCCAGTAGGCCCGGGACAGCCTATGGC. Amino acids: CASRPGTAYG. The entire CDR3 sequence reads CASRPGTAYGYTF.

Incomplete CDR3 DNA: TGTGCCAGCAGTAGAGCTAGCCCTAAATACAATGAC. The encoded protein is CASSRASPKYND. The full CDR3 protein is CASSRASPKYNDYTF. The V and J genes are TRBV7-9 and TRBJ1-2; no firm D call. The DNA ends 3 residues before the CDR3 does, and the rest of the CDR3 is filled in from the germline J gene. Germline CDR1 is SEHNR and CDR2 is FQNEAQ (reference sequence). The CDR3 contains 15 residues.

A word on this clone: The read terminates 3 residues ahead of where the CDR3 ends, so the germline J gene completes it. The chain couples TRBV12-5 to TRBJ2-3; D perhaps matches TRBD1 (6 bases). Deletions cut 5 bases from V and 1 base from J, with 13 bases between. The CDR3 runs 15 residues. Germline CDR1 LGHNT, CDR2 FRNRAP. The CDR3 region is CASGGNRDGTDTQYF. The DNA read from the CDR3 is TGTGCTAGTGGTGGTAACAGGGACGGCACAGATACG. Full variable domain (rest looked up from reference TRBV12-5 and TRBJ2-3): DARVTQTPRHKVTEMGQEVTMRCQPILGHNTVFWYRQTMMQGLELLAYFRNRAPLDDSGMPKDRFSAEMPDATLATLKIQPSEPRDSAVYFCASGGNRDGTDTQYFGPGTRLTVL.

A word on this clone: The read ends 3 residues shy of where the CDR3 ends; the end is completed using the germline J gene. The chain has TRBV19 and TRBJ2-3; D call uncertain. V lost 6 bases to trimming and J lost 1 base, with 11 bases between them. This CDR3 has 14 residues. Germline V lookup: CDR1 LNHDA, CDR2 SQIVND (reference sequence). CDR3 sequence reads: CASRSVGGTDTQYF. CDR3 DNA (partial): TGTGCCAGTAGATCGGTGGGCGGCACAGATACG.

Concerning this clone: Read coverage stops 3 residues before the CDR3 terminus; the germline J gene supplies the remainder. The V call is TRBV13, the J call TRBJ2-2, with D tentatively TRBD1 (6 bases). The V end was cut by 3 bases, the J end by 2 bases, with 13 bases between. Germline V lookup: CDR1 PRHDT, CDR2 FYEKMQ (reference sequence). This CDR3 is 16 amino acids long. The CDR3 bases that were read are TGTGCCAGCAGCTTCAGGACAGTGGGTAACACCGGGGAG. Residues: CASSFRTVGNTGE. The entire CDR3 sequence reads CASSFRTVGNTGELFF.

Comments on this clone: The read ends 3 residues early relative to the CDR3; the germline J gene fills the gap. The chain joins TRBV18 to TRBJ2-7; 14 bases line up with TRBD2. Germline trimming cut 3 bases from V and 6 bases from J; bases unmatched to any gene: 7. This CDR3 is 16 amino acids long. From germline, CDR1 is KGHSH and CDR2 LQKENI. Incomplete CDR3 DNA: TGTGCCAGCTCACCCCGGACTAGCGGGGGGCCTGGCGAG. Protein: CASSPRTSGGPGE. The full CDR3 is CASSPRTSGGPGEQYF.

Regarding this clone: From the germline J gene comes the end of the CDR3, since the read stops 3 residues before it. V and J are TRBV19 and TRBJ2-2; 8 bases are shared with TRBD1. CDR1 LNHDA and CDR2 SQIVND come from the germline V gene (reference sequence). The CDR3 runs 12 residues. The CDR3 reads CASMSDRAKLFF. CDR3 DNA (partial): TGTGCCAGTATGTCGGACAGGGCGAAG.

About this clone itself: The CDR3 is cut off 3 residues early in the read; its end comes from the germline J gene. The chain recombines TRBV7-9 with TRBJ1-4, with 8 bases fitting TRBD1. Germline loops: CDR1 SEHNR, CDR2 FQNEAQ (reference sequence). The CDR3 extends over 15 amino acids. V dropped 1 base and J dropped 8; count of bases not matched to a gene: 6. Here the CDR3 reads CASSLVRQGLEKLFF. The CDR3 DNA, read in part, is TGTGCCAGCAGCTTAGTGCGACAGGGGTTGGAAAAA.

The part of the CDR3 DNA that was read is TGCAGTGCTTTAGAGTCGGGTTACGAG. Protein sequence: CSALESGYE. The complete CDR3 protein is CSALESGYEQYF. The chain joins TRBV20-1 to TRBJ2-7; D remains unclear. Read sequence stops 3 residues before the CDR3 end, and the germline J gene provides the missing end. This CDR3 is built from 12 residues. Trimming removed 5 bases from V and 4 bases from J, with 12 bases in between. Germline-derived CDR1 and CDR2 are DFQATT and SNEGSKA (reference sequence).

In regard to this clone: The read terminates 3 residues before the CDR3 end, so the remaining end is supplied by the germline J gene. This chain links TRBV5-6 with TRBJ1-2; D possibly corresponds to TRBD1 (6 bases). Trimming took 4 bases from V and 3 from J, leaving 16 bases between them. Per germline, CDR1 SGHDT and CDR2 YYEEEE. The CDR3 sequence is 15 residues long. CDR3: CASSLQGSVDYGYTF. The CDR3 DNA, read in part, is TGTGCCAGCAGCCTACAGGGTAGCGTGGACTATGGC. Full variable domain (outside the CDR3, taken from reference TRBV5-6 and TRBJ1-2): DAGVTQSPTHLIKTRGQQVTLRCSPKSGHDTVSWYQQALGQGPQFIFQYYEEEERQRGNFPDRFSGHQFPNYSSELNVNALLLGDSALYLCASSLQGSVDYGYTFGSGTRLTVV.